Presented here are 30 T cell receptor beta chains from one specimen sequenced in a study of cytomegalovirus exposure and HLA in healthy donors. It was with 60 Vbeta and 13 Jbeta primers that the PCR ran. TCRdb's table, derived via immunoSEQ multiplex PCR, lists solely in-frame clones and lacks some. The profile shows hundreds of thousands of clones, around nine tenths of them singletons. What was sequenced was PBMCs. The receptors derive from a woman aged 18-35 years in good health and CMV-seronegative.

The chain couples TRBV9 to TRBJ2-2; 9 bases fit TRBD2. J gave up 0 bases and V 5 bases, and 2 bases lay outside the gene matches. CDR1 and CDR2 (germline): SGDLS, YYNGEE. This CDR3 is 15 amino acids long. DNA of the CDR3: TGTGCCAGCAGTCTAGCGGGGACGAACACCGGGGAGCTGTTTTTT. It translates to CASSLAGTNTGELFF.

The V call is TRBV25-1, the J call TRBJ2-1, with 12 bases fitting TRBD1. The junction had 10 bases not matched to a gene; V was cut back by 9 bases and J by 10 bases. CDR3 size: 14 residues. Germline CDR1 MGHDK, CDR2 SYGVNS. CDR3 sequence: CASTPGTGGVEQFF. The CDR3 DNA reads TGTGCCAGTACGCCCGGGACAGGGGGCGTCGAGCAGTTCTTC.

This sequence joins TRBV27 and TRBJ2-2; TRBD1 matches at 9 bases. CDR1 is MNHEY and CDR2 is SMNVEV in the germline V gene (reference sequence). The CDR3 is 16 amino acids. The V segment lost 3 bases and the J segment 6 bases; nucleotides outside the gene matches: 8. The CDR3 DNA sequence: TGTGCCAGCAGTTTTGTGGGACAGGGTATGGCCGGGGAGCTGTTTTTT. Translated: CASSFVGQGMAGELFF.

J is TRBJ2-3 and V is TRBV19, with D unresolved. Trimming stripped 3 bases from V and 7 bases from J, with 8 bases between. Germline-derived CDR1 and CDR2 are LNHDA and SQIVND (reference sequence). The CDR3 has 12 amino acids. Here the CDR3 reads CASSIGLYTQYF. In DNA form, the CDR3 reads TGTGCCAGTAGTATTGGGCTTTATACGCAGTATTTT.

In DNA, the CDR3 is TGTGCCAGCAGCCCGGGACACTACACTGAAGCTTTCTTT. Translation gives CASSPGHYTEAFF. The chain joins TRBV11-2 to TRBJ1-1; the D gene is possibly TRBD1 (6 bases). Germline-derived CDR1 and CDR2 are SGHAT and FQNNGV. CDR3 size: 13 residues. The V and J ends lost 5 bases and 3 bases respectively, with 10 bases between them.

The chain links TRBV7-9 to TRBJ2-7; perhaps TRBD1 as D (6 bases). CDR1 and CDR2 (germline): SEHNR, FQNEAQ (reference sequence). The CDR3 spans 14 residues. V lost 0 bases to trimming and J lost 1 base, with 7 bases between them. This CDR3 reads CASSLAGHSYEQYF. The CDR3 coding sequence is TGTGCCAGCAGCTTAGCGGGACATTCCTACGAGCAGTACTTC.

This clone was seen once. The chain is built from TRBV4-1 and TRBJ1-1, with TRBD1 matching 7 bases. Losses at the gene ends were 4 bases for V and 1 base for J; bases not matched to a gene: 6. Germline V CDR1 and CDR2: MGHRA, YSYEKL. The CDR3 extends over 15 amino acids. CDR3 sequence (DNA): TGCGCCAGCAGCCGACTGGGACAGAGGAACACTGAAGCTTTCTTT. Protein product: CASSRLGQRNTEAFF.

The CDR3 loop reads CASSWTGGEGYTF. The CDR3 nucleotides read TGCGCCAGCAGCTGGACAGGGGGCGAGGGCTACACCTTC. The chain uses TRBV5-1 and TRBJ1-2, with TRBD1 matching 11 bases. CDR3 length: 13 residues. After removal of 3 bases from V and 8 bases from J, the junction contained 3 bases not matched to a gene. The germline CDR1 and CDR2 sequences are SGHRS and YFSETQ.

The V call is TRBV9, the J call TRBJ1-1; tentative D call: TRBD1 (5 bases). The CDR3 is made up of 13 amino acids. V was clipped by 5 bases and J by 1 base, with 9 bases between them. CDR1 is SGDLS, CDR2 YYNGEE, per germline. The CDR3 spells CASSGRGNTEAFF. The CDR3 nucleotides are TGTGCCAGCAGTGGTAGGGGGAACACTGAAGCTTTCTTT.

The rearrangement uses TRBV2 and TRBJ1-2; D perhaps matches TRBD1 (6 bases). V lost 6 bases, J lost 8 bases, and 16 bases lay in between. Germline V gene data show CDR1 as SNHLY and CDR2 as FYNNEI. CDR3 length equals 13 residues. The CDR3 spells CASRPGPGGGYTF. The CDR3 DNA reads TGTGCCAGCAGACCCGGGCCGGGGGGCGGCTACACCTTC.

The rearrangement joins TRBV18 to TRBJ1-2; 11 bases are a match to TRBD1. CDR1 KGHSH and CDR2 LQKENI come from the germline V gene. This CDR3 has 15 amino acids. The V gene end was trimmed by 3 bases and the J gene end by 7 bases; junction bases not matched to a gene: 7. The CDR3 DNA reads TGTGCCAGCTCACCGAGGGACAGGGGGTTTAGTGGCTACACCTTC. Protein sequence: CASSPRDRGFSGYTF.

The chain couples TRBV9 to TRBJ2-1; D is unresolved. V was clipped by 4 bases and J by 5 bases, with 7 bases between them. Germline CDR1 and CDR2: SGDLS and YYNGEE. The CDR3 loop spans 12 amino acids. CDR3 nucleotide sequence: TGTGCCAGCAGCCCACCAGACAATGAGCAGTTCTTC. Protein sequence: CASSPPDNEQFF.

The chain has TRBV7-9 and TRBJ2-1, with a tentative D call TRBD2 (6 bases). The V and J ends lost 1 base and 7 bases respectively, with 11 bases between them. Germline loops: CDR1 SEHNR, CDR2 FQNEAQ (reference sequence). The CDR3 spans 14 residues. The CDR3 sequence is CASSLDPGRNEQFF. The CDR3 nucleotides read TGTGCCAGCAGCTTAGACCCAGGGAGGAATGAGCAGTTCTTC.

This chain uses TRBV30 with TRBJ2-3, with TRBD2 matching 8 bases. The ends lost 2 bases at V and 0 bases at J; junction bases unmatched: 4. Per germline, CDR1 GTSNPN and CDR2 SVGIG (reference sequence). The CDR3 totals 15 residues. The CDR3 nucleotides are TGTGCCTGGAGTCCGGGACTAGTGAGCACAGATACGCAGTATTTT. Protein: CAWSPGLVSTDTQYF. Combining the CDR3 with reference TRBV30 and TRBJ2-3 gives the whole variable domain SQTIHQWPATLVQPVGSPLSLECTVEGTSNPNLYWYRQAAGRGLQLLFYSVGIGQISSEVPQNLSASRPQDRQFILSSKKLLLSDSGFYLCAWSPGLVSTDTQYFGPGTRLTVL.

This clone was seen only once. CDR3 sequence: CAWTSNGGWIAPNYGYTF. The CDR3 DNA reads TGTGCCTGGACCTCTAACGGGGGGTGGATCGCCCCTAACTATGGCTACACCTTC. The gene calls are TRBV30 and TRBJ1-2; perhaps TRBD1 as D (5 bases). V lost 4 bases and J 0 bases, leaving 24 bases between the germline ends. Germline assignment: CDR1 GTSNPN and CDR2 SVGIG (reference sequence). There are 18 residues in the CDR3.

The chain carries TRBV6-4 and TRBJ2-1, with D unclear. Trimming cost V 2 bases and J 3 bases, with 5 bases left between them. The CDR3 has 13 residues. CDR1 and CDR2 (germline): MRHNA, SNTAGT. This CDR3 is CASSDGGYNEQFF. The CDR3 DNA reads TGTGCCAGCAGTGACGGCGGCTACAATGAGCAGTTCTTC.

This chain links TRBV28 with TRBJ1-2; D call uncertain. In germline, CDR1 is MDHEN, CDR2 SYDVKM. This CDR3 region has 12 residues. The V and J ends lost 8 bases and 0 bases respectively, with 7 bases between them. The CDR3 DNA sequence: TGTGCCAGCCTAACAGCTAACTATGGCTACACCTTC. Its protein product is CASLTANYGYTF.

This rearrangement joins TRBV4-2 to TRBJ2-3; tentatively, D is TRBD1 (7 bases). Germline V lookup: CDR1 LGHNA, CDR2 YNFKEQ. V lost 2 bases and J lost 4, with 16 bases in between. CDR3 length: 16 amino acids. The CDR3 sequence is CASSQQGVGGPDTQYF. Written as DNA, the CDR3 is TGTGCCAGCAGCCAACAGGGGGTAGGGGGGCCAGATACGCAGTATTTT.

The chain is built from TRBV5-1 and TRBJ2-7; the match to TRBD1 covers 7 bases. The length of the CDR3 is 12 residues. Germline V lookup: CDR1 SGHRS, CDR2 YFSETQ. The V and J ends lost 4 bases and 6 bases, in that order; junction bases with no gene match: 4. The CDR3 is CASSMNRGEQYF. DNA of the CDR3: TGCGCCAGCAGCATGAACAGGGGCGAGCAGTACTTC.

In its sample, this clone was seen once. The V gene is TRBV25-1, the J gene TRBJ1-1; 7 nucleotides align to TRBD1. V was pared by 0 bases and J by 5 bases, with 3 bases of the junction left unmatched. Germline V gene sequence: CDR1 MGHDK, CDR2 SYGVNS. The CDR3 is made up of 14 amino acids. CDR3 DNA sequence: TGTGCCAGCAGTGAATACGGCAGGGGGACTGAAGCTTTCTTT. It yields the protein CASSEYGRGTEAFF.

The chain links TRBV6-4 to TRBJ2-7, with TRBD1 identical over 12 bases. The CDR3 spans 13 residues. Germline V lookup: CDR1 MRHNA, CDR2 SNTAGT. V lost 7 bases, J lost 7 bases, and 5 bases stayed unmatched. CDR3 loop: CASMGQGAGEQYF. The CDR3, as DNA: TGTGCCAGCATGGGACAGGGGGCAGGGGAGCAGTACTTC.

The chain couples TRBV29-1 to TRBJ2-7; D possibly corresponds to TRBD2 (7 bases). The CDR3 contains 14 residues. Germline V gene lookup returns CDR1 SQVTM and CDR2 ANQGSEA. Trimming shortened V by 6 bases and J by 6 bases, and 21 bases separated the two germline ends. CDR3 amino acids: CSVKLMGGAGEQYF. In nucleotides, the CDR3 is TGCAGCGTGAAATTGATGGGGGGGGCCGGCGAGCAGTACTTC.

This chain uses TRBV4-2 with TRBJ2-7; 8 bases line up with TRBD2. Germline V gene data show CDR1 as LGHNA and CDR2 as YNFKEQ. V lost 0 bases and J lost 7; bases outside the gene matches: 11. There are 16 residues in the CDR3. The CDR3 nucleotides are TGTGCCAGCAGCCAAGAGAAGGCGGGGGGCGCGCGGGAGCAGTACTTC. Translation gives CASSQEKAGGAREQYF.

This clone was counted once. The J gene is TRBJ2-2, the V gene TRBV10-3; 9 nucleotides align to TRBD2. V was pared by 7 bases and J by 2 bases, with 17 bases of the junction left unmatched. The CDR3 loop spans 19 amino acids. Germline loops: CDR1 ENHRY, CDR2 SYGVKD. In nucleotides, the CDR3 is TGTGCCATCAAGATCGCCCCTAACAGCGGGGGGCAAAACACCGGGGAGCTGTTTTTT. Translating gives CAIKIAPNSGGQNTGELFF.

As to this clone: The sample has other DNA sequences that encode this CDR3 too. The CDR3 nucleotides read TGTGCCAGCAGCCTACCTAGCTACGAGCAGTACTTC. Translated, it gives CASSLPSYEQYF. The chain employs TRBV7-9 and TRBJ2-7; D unclear. The CDR3 has 12 residues. V was trimmed by 5 bases and J by 3 bases, leaving 8 bases between them. Germline values: CDR1 SEHNR, CDR2 FQNEAQ (reference sequence).

CDR3 loop: CASSQDPGGYYGYTF. CDR3 nucleotide sequence: TGTGCCAGCAGCCAAGATCCAGGGGGCTATTATGGCTACACCTTC. This chain uses TRBV4-2 with TRBJ1-2; 8 bases agree with TRBD1. The CDR3 has 15 residues. Germline CDR1 and CDR2: LGHNA and YNFKEQ. V lost 0 bases, J lost 5 bases, and 5 bases stayed unmatched.

The rearrangement links TRBV5-6 to TRBJ1-6; no reliable D call. CDR3 length equals 16 residues. Trimming took 4 bases from V and 7 from J, leaving 18 bases between them. Germline V gene sequence: CDR1 SGHDT, CDR2 YYEEEE. CDR3 loop: CASSPDEGGRNSPLHF. The CDR3 coding sequence is TGTGCCAGCAGCCCCGACGAAGGAGGACGGAATTCACCCCTCCACTTT. The whole variable domain, filled in from reference TRBV5-6 and TRBJ1-6, reads DAGVTQSPTHLIKTRGQQVTLRCSPKSGHDTVSWYQQALGQGPQFIFQYYEEEERQRGNFPDRFSGHQFPNYSSELNVNALLLGDSALYLCASSPDEGGRNSPLHFGNGTRLTVT.

The chain couples TRBV7-8 to TRBJ1-6; tentatively, D is TRBD1 (5 bases). CDR3 length equals 16 residues. The ends were cut back, 3 bases at V and 8 bases at J, with 17 bases in the middle. The V gene's germline CDR1 is SGHVS and CDR2 FQNEAQ. In DNA, the CDR3 is TGTGCCAGCAGCTTGCAGGGCCGCCTTGGGCATTCACCCCTCCACTTT. Its translation is CASSLQGRLGHSPLHF.

The chain carries TRBV6-6 and TRBJ2-7; 8 nucleotides match TRBD1. J lost 2 bases, V lost 2 bases, and 5 bases had no gene match. The CDR3 totals 15 residues. Per the germline V gene, CDR1 is MNHNY and CDR2 is SVGAGI (reference sequence). CDR3 in DNA: TGTGCCAGCAGTTACCGGGACAGGACGACCTACGAGCAGTACTTC. It is translated as CASSYRDRTTYEQYF.

About this clone: At the DNA level, this CDR3 is encoded by other sequences in the same sample as well. V and J are TRBV13 and TRBJ2-7; no definite D call. The CDR3 runs to 13 residues. V lost 0 bases and J 1 base, leaving 4 bases between the germline ends. The germline gives CDR1 PRHDT, CDR2 FYEKMQ (reference sequence). The CDR3 spells CASSLGRSYEQYF. DNA of the CDR3: TGTGCCAGCAGCTTAGGCCGGTCCTACGAGCAGTACTTC.